Below are 32 T cell receptor beta chains sequenced from a single sample in a study of shared clonotypes between healthy human individuals (TCRdb year 2020). To prepare the library, the immunoSEQ multiplex PCR assay was applied. The source is immuneACCESS, and TCRdb retained only in-frame sequences with V and J called. Part of the clones is not carried over; for the studies checked, unresolved V genes explain less than half of this, and the remainder is unexplained. This sample lists approximately 2.1 million clones; approximately 95% were detected once. The ten largest make up 0.39% of the sample. Sequencing used naive CD4+ T cells from PBMCs. The cell subset or site label here, explained by the study, means: CD45RA+ positively selected. The origin of the receptors is a young man in good health. Some clones in this sample may be carry-over from other donors' samples.

The J gene is TRBJ2-7, the V gene TRBV2, with D tentatively TRBD2 (6 bases). CDR1 and CDR2 (germline): SNHLY, FYNNEI. Trimming removed 6 bases from V and 6 bases from J, with 18 bases in between. CDR3 size: 14 residues. The CDR3 DNA reads TGTGCCAGCAGCGGGGGAGAGGGTTTGGGCGAGCAGTACTTC. It specifies CASSGGEGLGEQYF.

The rearrangement links TRBV2 to TRBJ2-5; TRBD2 aligns across 8 bases. This CDR3 is 15 amino acids long. Germline V gene lookup returns CDR1 SNHLY and CDR2 FYNNEI. V was pared by 3 bases and J by 3 bases, with 6 bases of the junction left unmatched. The CDR3 protein is CASSDRGTREETQYF. The CDR3 DNA is TGTGCCAGCAGTGATAGGGGGACTAGGGAAGAGACCCAGTACTTC.

V and J are TRBV2 and TRBJ2-1; TRBD2 matches 13 bases. Germline loops: CDR1 SNHLY, CDR2 FYNNEI. With V trimmed by 8 bases and J by 7 bases, 5 bases remained unmatched. The CDR3 length is 14 residues. For the CDR3, the DNA is TGTGCCAGCGGTACTAGCGGGAGGGGGAATGAGCAGTTCTTC. Its translation is CASGTSGRGNEQFF.

This clone has a handful of counts. The chain carries TRBV28 and TRBJ1-5; D not resolved. The CDR3 covers 12 residues. Germline V gene sequence: CDR1 MDHEN, CDR2 SYDVKM. V lost 6 bases to trimming and J lost 8 bases, with 11 bases between them. The CDR3 region has the DNA TGTGCCAGCAGCTTAACTAGGGAGCCCCAGCATTTT. Protein: CASSLTREPQHF.

The genes are TRBV11-1 and TRBJ2-3; D may be TRBD2 (5 bases). There are 15 residues in the CDR3. Germline values: CDR1 SGHAT, CDR2 FQDESV (reference sequence). V shed 1 base and J shed 3 bases, with 11 bases lying between them. The CDR3 loop reads CASSLDGIATDTQYF. The CDR3 region has the DNA TGTGCCAGCAGCTTAGACGGGATTGCGACAGATACGCAGTATTTT.

The genes are TRBV28 and TRBJ2-3, with unresolved D. Germline-derived CDR1 and CDR2 are MDHEN and SYDVKM. There are 12 residues in the CDR3. V dropped 8 bases and J dropped 4 bases, with 10 bases sitting between them. The CDR3 sequence is CASCIGSDTQYF. CDR3 nucleotides: TGTGCCAGCTGCATAGGGTCAGATACGCAGTATTTT.

The rearrangement joins TRBV28 to TRBJ2-1, with 12 bases lining up with TRBD2. The CDR3 runs to 15 residues. Losses at the gene ends were 4 bases for V and 9 bases for J; bases not matched to a gene: 7. Germline V CDR1 and CDR2: MDHEN, SYDVKM. CDR3 amino acids: CASSSTGTSGLEQFF. CDR3 nucleotides: TGTGCCAGCAGTTCCACCGGGACTAGCGGGCTTGAGCAGTTCTTC. The full variable domain, with the rest looked up from reference TRBV28 and TRBJ2-1, is DVKVTQSSRYLVKRTGEKVFLECVQDMDHENMFWYRQDPGLGLRLIYFSYDVKMKEKGDIPEGYSVSREKKERFSLILESASTNQTSMYLCASSSTGTSGLEQFFGPGTRLTVL.

The rearrangement uses TRBV28 and TRBJ1-4, with no clear D. Between the trimmed V and J ends, which lost 2 bases and 8 bases, there was a span of 9 bases. CDR1 and CDR2 (germline): MDHEN, SYDVKM. This CDR3 comprises 13 residues. The CDR3 nucleotides are TGTGCCAGCAGTTTACGGGTAGAAGAAAAACTGTTTTTT. Translating gives CASSLRVEEKLFF.

Comment on this clone: Additional DNA sequences in this sample encode the identical CDR3. V usage is TRBV18 and J usage is TRBJ2-5; D not certain. This CDR3 contains 12 residues. CDR1 and CDR2 (germline): KGHSH, LQKENI. The V gene lost 3 bases and the J gene lost 2 bases, with 4 bases spanning the gap. The CDR3 protein is CASSPTQETQYF. Written as DNA, the CDR3 is TGTGCCAGCTCACCTACTCAAGAGACCCAGTACTTC.

This clone was seen once. The chain employs TRBV15 and TRBJ1-1, with TRBD1 as a possible D gene (5 bases). The CDR3 consists of 14 residues. The ends were cut back, 5 bases at V and 0 bases at J, with 10 bases in the middle. The V gene's germline CDR1 is LNHNV and CDR2 YYDKDF (reference sequence). This CDR3 reads CATSPRQLNTEAFF. The CDR3 DNA is TGTGCCACCAGCCCCCGACAGCTGAACACTGAAGCTTTCTTT. Full variable domain (outside the CDR3, taken from reference TRBV15 and TRBJ1-1): DAMVIQNPRYQVTQFGKPVTLSCSQTLNHNVMYWYQQKSSQAPKLLFHYYDKDFNNEADTPDNFQSRRPNTSFCFLDIRSPGLGDTAMYLCATSPRQLNTEAFFGQGTRLTVV.

This chain connects TRBV29-1 to TRBJ1-5, with TRBD1 matching over 9 bases. Per the germline V gene, CDR1 is SQVTM and CDR2 is ANQGSEA. This CDR3 has 17 residues. V was pared by 3 bases and J by 6 bases, with 15 bases of the junction left unmatched. CDR3 nucleotide sequence: TGCAGCGTTGAGTCGGACAGGGGTTTGATGGGGTGTCAGCCCCAGCATTTT. Translation: CSVESDRGLMGCQPQHF.

The rearrangement joins TRBV28 to TRBJ2-1, with 9 bases aligning to TRBD2. Germline CDR1 MDHEN, CDR2 SYDVKM. J gave up 2 bases and V 5 bases, and 4 bases lay outside the gene matches. The CDR3 loop spans 15 amino acids. The CDR3 DNA reads as TGTGCCAGCAGTGTAGCGGGAGCCCCCTACAATGAGCAGTTCTTC. Encoded protein: CASSVAGAPYNEQFF.

V and J are TRBV4-2 and TRBJ1-5; weak D call: TRBD1 (5 bases). Germline V gene lookup returns CDR1 LGHNA and CDR2 YNFKEQ. The V end was cut by 4 bases, the J end by 1 base, with 11 bases between. The CDR3 covers 15 residues. CDR3 region: CASSLEDRSNQPQHF. The CDR3 DNA sequence: TGTGCCAGCAGCCTCGAAGACAGAAGCAATCAGCCCCAGCATTTT.

The chain joins TRBV28 to TRBJ1-3; no clear D. The CDR3 spans 12 residues. Trimming took 8 bases from V and 2 from J, leaving 7 bases between them. Germline V gives CDR1 MDHEN, CDR2 SYDVKM. DNA of the CDR3: TGTGCCAGCGGGATACCTGGAAACACCATATATTTT. This gives the protein CASGIPGNTIYF.

The chain links TRBV7-3 to TRBJ2-1; possibly TRBD2 for D (6 bases). This CDR3 region has 15 residues. Germline values: CDR1 SGHTA, CDR2 FQGTGA. The V gene lost 2 bases and the J gene lost 4 bases, with 12 bases spanning the gap. The CDR3 coding sequence is TGTGCCAGCAGCTTAGAGACTAGTAGGTACAATGAGCAGTTCTTC. It encodes CASSLETSRYNEQFF.

The chain combines TRBV11-3 with TRBJ2-3; D may be TRBD2 (6 bases). The CDR3 spans 13 residues. The germline V gene has CDR1 SGHNT and CDR2 YENEEA. V was trimmed by 5 bases and J by 5 bases, leaving 11 bases between them. The CDR3 nucleotides are TGTGCCAGCAGCCGCGGGGTAAGAGATACGCAGTATTTT. The encoded protein is CASSRGVRDTQYF.

The chain joins TRBV28 to TRBJ2-7; D is tentatively TRBD1 or TRBD2 (6 bases each). Germline V gene sequence: CDR1 MDHEN, CDR2 SYDVKM. CDR3 size: 19 residues. Trimming removed 6 bases from V and 4 bases from J, with 31 bases in between. The CDR3 DNA reads TGTGCCAGCAGCAAAGAAGAGGTCGGGGGCAGCCCCCCGTTATACGAGCAGTACTTC. Encoded protein: CASSKEEVGGSPPLYEQYF.

V is TRBV6-5 and J is TRBJ2-1, with D tentatively TRBD1 (6 bases). The CDR3 is made up of 14 amino acids. The germline V gene has CDR1 MNHEY and CDR2 SVGAGI. V was shortened by 6 bases and J by 4 bases, with 13 bases between the two germline ends. The CDR3 spells CASRRQDLYNEQFF. The CDR3 DNA reads TGTGCCAGCAGAAGACAGGACTTATACAATGAGCAGTTCTTC.

This sequence joins TRBV5-1 and TRBJ2-7, with TRBD2 matching over 12 bases. The CDR3 contains 15 residues. The germline V gene encodes CDR1 SGHRS and CDR2 YFSETQ. V was pared by 2 bases and J by 4 bases, with 4 bases of the junction left unmatched. The CDR3 sequence: CASSFSTSGSYEQYF. In DNA, the CDR3 is TGCGCCAGCAGCTTCTCGACTAGCGGGAGTTACGAGCAGTACTTC.

The genes are TRBV5-1 and TRBJ2-2, with D hard to call. The germline CDR1 and CDR2 sequences are SGHRS and YFSETQ. This CDR3 contains 15 residues. Trimming shortened V by 2 bases and J by 4 bases, and 12 bases separated the two germline ends. The DNA for the CDR3 is TGCGCCAGCAGCTTAGAACCGCCGGGCACCGGGGAGCTGTTTTTT. It is translated as CASSLEPPGTGELFF. Combining the CDR3 with reference TRBV5-1 and TRBJ2-2 gives the whole variable domain KAGVTQTPRYLIKTRGQQVTLSCSPISGHRSVSWYQQTPGQGLQFLFEYFSETQRNKGNFPGRFSGRQFSNSRSEMNVSTLELGDSALYLCASSLEPPGTGELFFGEGSRLTVL.

The rearrangement links TRBV9 to TRBJ2-7; 7 positions agree with TRBD2. Germline assignment: CDR1 SGDLS and CDR2 YYNGEE. The CDR3 is made up of 16 amino acids. V lost 4 bases to trimming and J lost 0 bases; unmatched junction nucleotides: 10. CDR3 sequence (DNA): TGTGCCAGCAGCAAAACCGGGACGGGGGGCTCCTACGAGCAGTACTTC. Protein: CASSKTGTGGSYEQYF.

The rearrangement joins TRBV5-1 to TRBJ1-1; the D is unclear. This CDR3 has 15 amino acids. Germline CDR1 reads SGHRS; CDR2 reads YFSETQ. V lost 4 bases and J lost 1, with 14 bases in between. CDR3 sequence: CASSPLSAENTEAFF. CDR3 in DNA: TGCGCCAGCAGCCCTCTGTCGGCAGAGAACACTGAAGCTTTCTTT.

This clone was seen a handful of times. V usage is TRBV4-1 and J usage is TRBJ1-5; D uncertain. The CDR3 contains 16 residues. Trimming removed 1 base at V and 6 bases at J, with 16 bases between. The germline CDR1 and CDR2 sequences are MGHRA and YSYEKL. DNA for the CDR3: TGCGCCAGCAGCCAAGGTTTTGGGAAGGAAGGTCAGCCCCAGCATTTT. Encoded protein: CASSQGFGKEGQPQHF.

This clone was detected once. The same CDR3 is also encoded by other DNA sequences in this sample. The chain carries TRBV27 and TRBJ2-7; D unresolved. Germline CDR1 and CDR2: MNHEY and SMNVEV (reference sequence). This CDR3 is built from 13 residues. Between the trimmed V and J ends, which lost 1 base and 2 bases, there was a span of 6 bases. The CDR3 DNA sequence: TGTGCCAGCAGTTTATTCCCCACCTACGAGCAGTACTTC. It translates to CASSLFPTYEQYF.

The gene calls are TRBV11-3 and TRBJ1-1, with D unresolved. The CDR3 totals 13 residues. Per the germline V gene, CDR1 is SGHNT and CDR2 is YENEEA. V was trimmed by 1 base and J by 3 bases, leaving 6 bases between them. The CDR3: CASSLGEDTEAFF. The CDR3 region has the DNA TGTGCCAGCAGCTTAGGGGAGGACACTGAAGCTTTCTTT. The entire variable domain, with the rest obtained from reference TRBV11-3 and TRBJ1-1, is as follows: EAGVVQSPRYKIIEKKQPVAFWCNPISGHNTLYWYLQNLGQGPELLIRYENEEAVDDSQLPKDRFSAERLKGVDSTLKIQPAELGDSAVYLCASSLGEDTEAFFGQGTRLTVV.

A word on this clone: Since the CDR3 does not end with the conserved phenylalanine or tryptophan, this likely comes from a read error. The genes are TRBV13 and TRBJ2-7, with no clear D. Germline V gene data show CDR1 as PRHDT and CDR2 as FYEKMQ (reference sequence). Trimming cost V 5 bases and J 9 bases, with 14 bases left between them. This CDR3 has 12 residues. The CDR3 loop reads CASSRVESGQYS. In DNA, the CDR3 is TGTGCCAGCAGCCGGGTTGAGTCGGGGCAGTACTCC.

The chain is built from TRBV9 and TRBJ2-1; tentatively, D is TRBD1 or TRBD2 (5 bases each). The germline V gene encodes CDR1 SGDLS and CDR2 YYNGEE. The CDR3 sequence is 15 residues long. Trimming left V 3 bases short and J 10 bases short, with 20 bases between. The CDR3 here is CASSETGTPYSEQFF. CDR3 nucleotides: TGTGCCAGCAGCGAGACCGGGACCCCCTATTCGGAGCAGTTCTTC.

V is TRBV30 and J is TRBJ1-1; 8 bases line up with TRBD1. CDR1 is GTSNPN and CDR2 is SVGIG in the germline V gene (reference sequence). CDR3 length: 14 residues. Trimming took 4 bases from V and 5 from J; bases not matched to a gene: 9. The CDR3 reads CAWNPGGDPTEAFF. The CDR3 coding sequence is TGTGCCTGGAACCCAGGGGGCGATCCGACTGAAGCTTTCTTT.

The chain combines TRBV5-1 with TRBJ2-5; D is tentatively TRBD1 or TRBD2 (6 bases each). This CDR3 spans 16 amino acids. Trimming stripped 0 bases from V and 3 bases from J, with 15 bases between. The germline CDR1 and CDR2 sequences are SGHRS and YFSETQ. CDR3 in amino acids: CASSLGIGGIKETQYF. The DNA for the CDR3 is TGCGCCAGCAGCTTGGGTATAGGGGGGATTAAAGAGACCCAGTACTTC.

The V and J genes are TRBV7-2 and TRBJ1-1; a possible D gene is TRBD1 (6 bases). The CDR3 extends over 14 amino acids. Germline assignment: CDR1 SGHTA and CDR2 FQGNSA. V was pared by 5 bases and J by 5 bases, with 15 bases between. CDR3 DNA: TGTGCCAGCAGCCCCCCGGGACAATGGACTGAAGCTTTCTTT. It yields the protein CASSPPGQWTEAFF.

The chain has TRBV5-1 and TRBJ2-5; 12 nucleotides match TRBD2. The CDR3 loop spans 18 amino acids. Germline values: CDR1 SGHRS, CDR2 YFSETQ. V lost 0 bases to trimming and J lost 1 base; unmatched junction nucleotides: 7. The CDR3 DNA follows: TGCGCCAGCAGCTTGGTTAAGGGACTAGCGGGCTCCCAAGAGACCCAGTACTTC. Translation gives CASSLVKGLAGSQETQYF.

This sequence joins TRBV5-1 and TRBJ2-5; 7 nucleotides agree with TRBD2. The germline CDR1 and CDR2 sequences are SGHRS and YFSETQ. The CDR3 length is 14 residues. Trimming cost V 2 bases and J 5 bases; bases outside gene matches: 6. In nucleotides, the CDR3 is TGCGCCAGCAGCTTCGGGGGAGGGGATGAGACCCAGTACTTC. Translating it yields CASSFGGGDETQYF.